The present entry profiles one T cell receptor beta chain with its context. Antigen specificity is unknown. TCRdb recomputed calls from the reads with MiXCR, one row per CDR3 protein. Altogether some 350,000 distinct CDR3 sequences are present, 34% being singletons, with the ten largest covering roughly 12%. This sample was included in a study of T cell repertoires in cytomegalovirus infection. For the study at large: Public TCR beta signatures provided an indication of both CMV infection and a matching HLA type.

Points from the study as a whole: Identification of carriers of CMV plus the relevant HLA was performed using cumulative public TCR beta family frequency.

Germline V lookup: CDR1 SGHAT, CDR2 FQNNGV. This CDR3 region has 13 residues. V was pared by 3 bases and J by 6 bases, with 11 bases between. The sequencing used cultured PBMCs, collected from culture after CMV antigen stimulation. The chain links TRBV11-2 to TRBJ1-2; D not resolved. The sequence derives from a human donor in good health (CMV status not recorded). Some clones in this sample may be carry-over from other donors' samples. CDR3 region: CASSFNGEDGYTF. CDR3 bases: TGTGCCAGCAGCTTCAACGGGGAGGATGGCTACACCTTC.